The 18 T cell receptor beta chains in this list originate from one sample, sequenced in a study of lymphopenia after photon versus proton radiotherapy. The method was immunoSEQ multiplex PCR; TCRdb's version includes in-frame clones alone and lacks a portion of them. The data hold approximately 7,500 clones, with 88% observed a single time. Here the sequenced sample was peripheral blood, taken from a patient treated with photon-based radiotherapy. The source of these receptors is a woman in her 70s with pancreatic cancer.

V usage is TRBV19 and J usage is TRBJ2-4; D is undetermined. CDR1 LNHDA and CDR2 SQIVND come from the germline V gene (reference sequence). This CDR3 contains 11 residues. Trimming removed 2 bases at V and 9 bases at J, with 5 bases between. The CDR3 coding sequence is TGTGCCAGTAGTATACTCGGCATTCAGTACTTC. Amino acids: CASSILGIQYF.

The rearrangement uses TRBV9 and TRBJ2-7; D ambiguous. Germline lookup yields CDR1 SGDLS and CDR2 YYNGEE. V lost 0 bases, J lost 0 bases, and 7 bases lay in between. This CDR3 comprises 14 residues. The CDR3 reads CASSVDPGSYEQYF. The CDR3, as DNA: TGTGCCAGCAGCGTAGATCCAGGCTCCTACGAGCAGTACTTC.

The V call is TRBV7-9, the J call TRBJ2-7; 9 nucleotides line up with TRBD1. J lost 0 bases, V lost 5 bases, and 2 bases had no gene match. The CDR3 extends over 14 amino acids. Germline-derived CDR1 and CDR2 are SEHNR and FQNEAQ (reference sequence). Here the CDR3 reads CASSDRGSSYEQYF. The CDR3 DNA reads as TGTGCCAGCAGCGACAGGGGGAGCTCCTACGAGCAGTACTTC.

This chain links TRBV11-2 with TRBJ2-1, with no clear D. Germline V lookup: CDR1 SGHAT, CDR2 FQNNGV. The CDR3 has 12 amino acids. V was shortened by 3 bases and J by 10 bases, with 10 bases between the two germline ends. The CDR3 DNA reads TGTGCCAGCAGCTTTGCCCCCGGGGAGCAGTTCTTC. It translates to CASSFAPGEQFF. The whole variable domain, remainder taken from reference TRBV11-2 and TRBJ2-1, is EAGVAQSPRYKIIEKRQSVAFWCNPISGHATLYWYQQILGQGPKLLIQFQNNGVVDDSQLPKDRFSAERLKGVDSTLKIQPAKLEDSAVYLCASSFAPGEQFFGPGTRLTVL.

With respect to this clone: The sample contains more than one DNA sequence encoding this CDR3. The chain is built from TRBV9 and TRBJ2-7; 8 bases match TRBD1. This CDR3 contains 15 residues. J lost 0 bases, V lost 0 bases, and 2 bases had no gene match. CDR1 is SGDLS and CDR2 is YYNGEE in the germline V gene. The CDR3 here is CASSVGTGPSYEQYF. DNA for the CDR3: TGTGCCAGCAGCGTAGGGACAGGGCCCTCCTACGAGCAGTACTTC.

The V call is TRBV11-2, the J call TRBJ2-2; 8 bases are shared with TRBD2. Germline assignment: CDR1 SGHAT and CDR2 FQNNGV. Trimming cost V 3 bases and J 0 bases; bases outside gene matches: 0. The CDR3 is 15 residues long. The CDR3: CASSFSGANTGELFF. CDR3 sequence (DNA): TGTGCCAGCAGCTTTAGCGGGGCGAACACCGGGGAGCTGTTTTTT.

The V and J genes are TRBV5-6 and TRBJ2-3; no definite D call. V was shortened by 4 bases and J by 6 bases, with 15 bases between the two germline ends. The CDR3 is 14 residues long. Germline CDR1 reads SGHDT; CDR2 reads YYEEEE. In DNA form, the CDR3 reads TGTGCCAGCAGCATCCCTCAGGCCCGGGATACGCAGTATTTT. Protein product: CASSIPQARDTQYF.

This chain connects TRBV6-5 to TRBJ2-4; the D is unclear. Germline CDR1 MNHEY, CDR2 SVGAGI. This CDR3 has 14 amino acids. V shed 2 bases and J shed 3 bases, with 8 bases lying between them. The CDR3 region is CASSYVGDKNIQYF. The CDR3 DNA reads TGTGCCAGCAGTTACGTTGGGGACAAAAACATTCAGTACTTC.

The chain has TRBV18 and TRBJ2-1; no reliable D call. This CDR3 comprises 17 residues. V was clipped by 2 bases and J by 3 bases, with 17 bases between them. Per germline, CDR1 KGHSH and CDR2 LQKENI. In DNA, the CDR3 is TGTGCCAGCTCACCATCCCGCGTGTCATCCGACTACAATGAGCAGTTCTTC. This codes for CASSPSRVSSDYNEQFF.

The chain links TRBV29-1 to TRBJ2-4, with a possible D match to TRBD1 (8 bases). The CDR3 is made up of 14 amino acids. Germline V lookup: CDR1 SQVTM, CDR2 ANQGSEA. Trimming left V 3 bases short and J 12 bases short, with 21 bases between. CDR3 loop: CSVETGALRGAQYF. The CDR3 DNA is TGCAGCGTTGAGACAGGGGCCCTCCGGGGGGCTCAGTACTTC.

The J gene is TRBJ2-3, the V gene TRBV28, with TRBD2 matching 11 bases. V was pared by 1 base and J by 0 bases, with 9 bases of the junction left unmatched. Germline CDR1 MDHEN, CDR2 SYDVKM. This CDR3 has 19 amino acids. The CDR3 reads CASSLLSSASGRSTDTQYF. For the CDR3, the DNA is TGTGCCAGCAGTTTATTATCCTCAGCTAGCGGGAGGAGCACAGATACGCAGTATTTT.

The V call is TRBV27, the J call TRBJ2-6; 8 bases agree with TRBD1. CDR3 size: 17 residues. V lost 6 bases to trimming and J lost 0 bases; unmatched junction nucleotides: 7. CDR1 is MNHEY and CDR2 is SMNVEV in the germline V gene (reference sequence). The CDR3 nucleotides read TGTGCCAGCAGCAGACCGACAGGGGCCTCTGGGGCCAACGTCCTGACTTTC. It specifies CASSRPTGASGANVLTF.

The chain uses TRBV27 and TRBJ2-5, with TRBD2 as a possible D gene (6 bases). V dropped 6 bases and J dropped 7 bases, with 18 bases sitting between them. The germline gives CDR1 MNHEY, CDR2 SMNVEV (reference sequence). The CDR3 loop spans 14 amino acids. CDR3 region: CASREGSESGTQYF. The CDR3 region has the DNA TGTGCCAGCAGGGAGGGTTCGGAAAGTGGGACCCAGTACTTC.

This chain joins TRBV5-8 and TRBJ1-4, with D possibly matching TRBD1 (6 bases). The V gene lost 3 bases and the J gene lost 3 bases, with 15 bases spanning the gap. The CDR3 loop spans 16 amino acids. The V gene's germline CDR1 is SGHTS and CDR2 YDEGEE. The DNA of the CDR3 is TGTGCCAGCAGCTCAGGCCGGGGGCGCGCTAATGAAAAACTGTTTTTT. Translating it yields CASSSGRGRANEKLFF.

V gene TRBV7-2 combines with J gene TRBJ2-3, with D possibly matching TRBD2 (5 bases). The V gene lost 5 bases and the J gene lost 2 bases, with 11 bases spanning the gap. CDR1 SGHTA and CDR2 FQGNSA come from the germline V gene. The CDR3 totals 14 residues. The DNA for the CDR3 is TGTGCCAGCAGCCTGGACTTATACACAGATACGCAGTATTTT. Translating gives CASSLDLYTDTQYF.

The CDR3, as DNA: TGTGCCAGCAGCTTATCTCCCATAGATGAGCAGTTCTTC. It is translated as CASSLSPIDEQFF. The chain joins TRBV7-2 to TRBJ2-1, with unresolved D. The CDR3 spans 13 residues. In germline, CDR1 is SGHTA, CDR2 FQGNSA. V was shortened by 2 bases and J by 8 bases, with 10 bases between the two germline ends.

The chain employs TRBV10-3 and TRBJ1-1, with 8 bases aligning to TRBD1. V was pared by 4 bases and J by 5 bases, with 12 bases of the junction left unmatched. CDR1 ENHRY and CDR2 SYGVKD come from the germline V gene. This CDR3 comprises 16 residues. CDR3 DNA sequence: TGTGCCATCAGTGGGCCAAAGGACAGGGCCGGGACTGAAGCTTTCTTT. Residues: CAISGPKDRAGTEAFF.

The CDR3 spells CASGTAGGGNYGYTF. The CDR3 DNA sequence: TGTGCCAGCGGGACCGCCGGCGGGGGAAACTATGGCTACACCTTC. The V and J genes are TRBV2 and TRBJ1-2; maybe TRBD1 (5 bases). V lost 8 bases and J lost 2, with 18 bases in between. Germline CDR1 is SNHLY and CDR2 is FYNNEI. CDR3 length: 15 amino acids.